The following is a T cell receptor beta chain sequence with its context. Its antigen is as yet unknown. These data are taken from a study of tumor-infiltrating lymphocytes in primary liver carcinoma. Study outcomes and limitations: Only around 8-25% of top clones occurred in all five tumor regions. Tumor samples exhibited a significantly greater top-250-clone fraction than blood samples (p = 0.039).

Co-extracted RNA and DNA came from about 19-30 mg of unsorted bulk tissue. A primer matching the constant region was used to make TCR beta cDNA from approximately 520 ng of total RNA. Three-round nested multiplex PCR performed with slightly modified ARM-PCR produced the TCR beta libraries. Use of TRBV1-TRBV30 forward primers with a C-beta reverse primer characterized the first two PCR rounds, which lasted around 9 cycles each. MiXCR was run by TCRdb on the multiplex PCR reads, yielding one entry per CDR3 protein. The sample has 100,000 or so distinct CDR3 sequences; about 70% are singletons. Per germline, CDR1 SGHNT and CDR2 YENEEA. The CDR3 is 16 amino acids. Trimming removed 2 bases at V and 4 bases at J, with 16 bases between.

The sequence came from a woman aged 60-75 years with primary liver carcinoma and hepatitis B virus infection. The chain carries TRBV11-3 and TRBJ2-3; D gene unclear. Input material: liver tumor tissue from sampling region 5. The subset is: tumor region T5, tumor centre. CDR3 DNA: TGTGCCAGCAGCTTAAGCCGAGATGGTCCCGCAGATACGCAGTATTTT. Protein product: CASSLSRDGPADTQYF.